This T cell receptor beta chain came from a study of cytomegalovirus exposure and HLA in healthy donors. Whole-study results and caveats: Confirmation was obtained in vitro that three CMV-associated chains are specific for CMV antigens. Other equally common chains were less clonally expanded than HLA-associated TCR beta chains, a later analysis showed. At a 0.05 false discovery rate, a later analysis found some 18,000 TCR beta sequences to be associated with HLA alleles. Sequences of the TCR beta chain were said to predict the HLA-A and HLA-B alleles of most subjects accurately.

The PCR had 60 Vbeta and 13 Jbeta primers. Method: immunoSEQ multiplex PCR; TCRdb's copy keeps in-frame clones and lacks some. The data contain some 170,000 clones, approximately 80% of them singletons. The V gene's germline CDR1 is MNHEY and CDR2 SMNVEV (reference sequence). Trimming cost V 4 bases and J 5 bases; bases outside gene matches: 8. This CDR3 is 17 amino acids long. As concerns this clone: The antigen remains undetermined.

The receptor was derived from a woman in her late teens or twenties in good health and CMV-seropositive. Sequencing was carried out using PBMCs. The chain couples TRBV27 to TRBJ2-5; TRBD2 aligns across 15 bases. CDR3 in DNA: TGTGCCAGCAGTTCTGGCCGGACTAGCGGGGGGGTTGAGACCCAGTACTTC. The encoded protein is CASSSGRTSGGVETQYF.